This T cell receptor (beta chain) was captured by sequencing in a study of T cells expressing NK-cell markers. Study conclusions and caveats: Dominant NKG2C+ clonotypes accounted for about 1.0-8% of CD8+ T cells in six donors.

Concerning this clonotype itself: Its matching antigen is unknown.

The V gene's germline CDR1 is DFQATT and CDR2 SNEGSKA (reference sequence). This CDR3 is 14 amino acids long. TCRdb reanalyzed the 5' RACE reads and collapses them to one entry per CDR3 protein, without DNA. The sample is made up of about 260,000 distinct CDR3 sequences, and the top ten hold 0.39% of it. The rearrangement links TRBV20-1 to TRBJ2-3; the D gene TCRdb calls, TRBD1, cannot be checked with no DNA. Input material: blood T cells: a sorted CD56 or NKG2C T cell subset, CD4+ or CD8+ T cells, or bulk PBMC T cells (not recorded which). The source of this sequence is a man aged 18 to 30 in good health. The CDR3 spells CSVGGDRVTDTQYF.